The rows below give T cell receptor beta chains drawn from one sample of a study of PD-1 blockade in classical Hodgkin lymphoma. Sequencing was performed with immunoSEQ multiplex PCR; in TCRdb, only in-frame clones are kept and a portion is missing. The sample consists of fewer than 45,000 clones, around 86% of them appearing once. Material: peripheral blood mononuclear cells (PBMCs), obtained before the second cycle of nivolumab. Receptors were obtained from a human donor with classical Hodgkin lymphoma. Both conserved end residues are part of each CDR3. A D gene is named only where the DNA matches it firmly. Some rows mark clone size as missing; the rest say once, few, many or name a class of expanded clone.

TRBD1	TRBJ1-4	NA	TRBV6-1	CASSADRDEKLFF	TGTGCCAGCAGTGCTGACAGGGATGAAAAACTGTTTTTT
NA	TRBJ1-2	NA	TRBV28	CASSPLGIANYGYTF	TGTGCCAGCAGTCCCCTCGGGATAGCTAACTATGGCTACACCTTC
NA	TRBJ1-5	NA	TRBV5-6	CASSLGPHQPQHF	TGTGCCAGCAGCTTGGGGCCCCATCAGCCCCAGCATTTT
NA	TRBJ1-2	NA	TRBV29-1	CSVGGYTF	TGCAGCGTTGGAGGCTACACCTTC
NA	TRBJ1-4	once	TRBV4-3	CASSQDPQGAYEKLFF	TGCGCCAGCAGCCAAGATCCCCAGGGCGCTTATGAAAAACTGTTTTTT
TRBD2	TRBJ2-1	NA	TRBV7-2	CASSLALSSGSYNEQFF	TGTGCCAGCAGCTTAGCGTTATCTAGCGGGAGTTACAATGAGCAGTTCTTC
TRBD1	TRBJ1-2	NA	TRBV27	CASSPGGDYGYTF	TGTGCCAGCAGTCCAGGGGGCGACTATGGCTACACCTTC
TRBD2	TRBJ2-1	NA	TRBV28	CASSSGLAGGISYNEQFF	TGTGCCAGCAGTTCGGGACTAGCGGGAGGGATCTCCTACAATGAGCAGTTCTTC
TRBD1	TRBJ1-5	NA	TRBV18	CASSPTGTGTNQPQHF	TGTGCCAGCTCACCAACCGGGACAGGGACCAATCAGCCCCAGCATTTT
TRBD2	TRBJ2-5	NA	TRBV19	CASSHRTSAFQETQYF	TGTGCCAGTAGTCACCGGACTAGCGCGTTCCAAGAGACCCAGTACTTC
NA	TRBJ2-3	NA	TRBV5-4	CASSLALPDTQYF	TGTGCCAGCAGCTTGGCCCTCCCAGATACGCAGTATTTT
NA	TRBJ2-7	NA	TRBV7-2	CASSLRIGSYEQYF	TGTGCCAGCAGCTTGAGAATCGGTTCCTACGAGCAGTACTTC
NA	TRBJ1-1	NA	TRBV5-4	CASSLASGGLNTEAFF	TGTGCCAGCAGCTTGGCCTCGGGGGGGCTGAACACTGAAGCTTTCTTT
NA	TRBJ2-7	NA	TRBV28	CASSLLLLALEQYF	TGTGCCAGCAGTTTACTCTTACTAGCCCTCGAGCAGTACTTC
NA	TRBJ1-2	few	TRBV20-1	CSARTGDGYTF	TGCAGTGCTAGAACCGGGGACGGCTACACCTTC
NA	TRBJ1-1	NA	TRBV6-6	CASSYKGPSEAFF	TGTGCCAGCAGTTACAAGGGCCCGTCGGAAGCTTTCTTT
NA	TRBJ1-1	NA	TRBV13	CASSYSGTYTEAFF	TGTGCCAGCAGCTATTCCGGGACATACACTGAAGCTTTCTTT
TRBD1	TRBJ2-7	NA	TRBV9	CASSPGTGPYEQYF	TGTGCCAGCAGCCCGGGGACAGGGCCCTACGAGCAGTACTTC
TRBD2	TRBJ2-7	NA	TRBV28	CASQPLAGDEQYF	TGTGCCAGCCAGCCACTAGCGGGAGACGAGCAGTACTTC
TRBD1	TRBJ1-5	NA	TRBV19	CASSIGGTGVFNQPQHF	TGTGCCAGTAGTATAGGCGGGACAGGGGTATTCAATCAGCCCCAGCATTTT
NA	TRBJ1-2	NA	TRBV15	CATSRPRSGEGYGYTF	TGTGCCACCAGCAGACCCCGGAGCGGGGAGGGGTATGGCTACACCTTC
NA	TRBJ1-1	NA	TRBV9	CASSTQINTEAFF	TGTGCCAGCAGCACCCAAATTAACACTGAAGCGTTCTTT
NA	TRBJ1-1	few	TRBV6-1	CASSDRVRDTEAFF	TGTGCCAGCAGTGACAGGGTGCGGGACACTGAAGCTTTCTTT
TRBD1	TRBJ1-2	NA	TRBV6-9	CASSYKPPGETGAFNYGYTF	TGTGCCAGCAGTTATAAGCCCCCCGGGGAAACAGGGGCTTTCAACTATGGCTACACCTTC
NA	TRBJ2-5	NA	TRBV15	CATSREQETQYF	TGTGCCACCAGCAGGGAGCAAGAGACCCAGTACTTC
NA	TRBJ1-3	NA	TRBV18	CASSAQDSGNTIYF	TGTGCCAGCTCAGCTCAGGACTCTGGAAACACCATATATTTT
NA	TRBJ2-5	NA	TRBV19	CASSPGALETQYF	TGTGCCAGTAGTCCGGGAGCTCTGGAGACCCAGTACTTC
TRBD2	TRBJ2-1	NA	TRBV19	CASSQQGLAGPNVQFF	TGTGCCAGTAGTCAACAGGGACTAGCGGGCCCTAACGTGCAGTTCTTC
NA	TRBJ1-5	NA	TRBV19	CASSIDPRQVPNQPQHF	TGTGCCAGTAGTATTGACCCCCGACAGGTCCCGAATCAGCCCCAGCATTTT
NA	TRBJ2-7	NA	TRBV25-1	CASSGGYEQYF	TGTGCCAGCAGTGGGGGGTACGAGCAGTACTTC
NA	TRBJ2-1	NA	TRBV18	CASSLRAAGNEQFF	TGTGCCAGCTCACTCCGAGCCGCCGGCAATGAGCAGTTCTTC
TRBD2	TRBJ2-1	NA	TRBV19	CASSYAGTSGVNEQFF	TGTGCCAGTAGCTATGCCGGGACTAGCGGGGTAAATGAGCAGTTCTTC
NA	TRBJ2-2	few	TRBV10-1	CASSAVAVSGELFF	TGCGCCAGCAGCGCGGTAGCGGTCTCCGGGGAGCTGTTTTTT
TRBD1	TRBJ1-1	NA	TRBV5-1	CASSQQGPGTEAFF	TGCGCCAGCAGCCAACAGGGGCCGGGCACTGAAGCTTTCTTT
TRBD1	TRBJ2-7	NA	TRBV27	CASNGQGGSYEQYF	TGTGCCAGCAACGGACAGGGTGGGTCCTACGAGCAGTACTTC
TRBD2	TRBJ2-7	NA	TRBV7-9	CASSPPVASGSYEQYF	TGTGCCAGCAGCCCCCCGGTGGCTAGCGGTTCCTACGAGCAGTACTTC
TRBD1	TRBJ2-3	NA	TRBV9	CASSVEGRDSYTDTQYF	TGTGCCAGCAGCGTAGAGGGCCGGGACAGTTACACAGATACGCAGTATTTT
NA	TRBJ2-7	few	TRBV2	CASSEEESSYEQYF	TGTGCCAGCAGTGAGGAGGAAAGCTCCTACGAGCAGTACTTC
NA	TRBJ1-3	NA	TRBV28	CASSGRSGNTIYF	TGTGCCAGCAGTGGCCGCTCTGGAAACACCATATATTTT
NA	TRBJ2-7	few	TRBV27	CASSLKEYSYEQYF	TGTGCCAGCAGTTTAAAGGAGTACTCCTACGAGCAGTACTTC
NA	TRBJ2-3	NA	TRBV10-3	CAISDTTTKGTDTQYF	TGTGCCATCAGTGACACGACAACAAAGGGCACAGATACGCAGTATTTT
NA	TRBJ1-4	NA	TRBV6-5	CASKAMGKLFF	TGTGCCAGCAAGGCCATGGGAAAACTGTTTTTT
TRBD2	TRBJ2-5	NA	TRBV19	CASSISASGRLKTQYF	TGTGCCAGTAGTATCTCTGCTAGCGGGAGGCTGAAGACCCAGTACTTC
NA	TRBJ2-7	NA	TRBV29-1	CSVVSSGHEQYF	TGCAGCGTTGTGAGTAGCGGCCACGAGCAGTACTTC
TRBD2	TRBJ2-1	NA	TRBV15	CATQHWEGSGEQFF	TGTGCCACTCAACACTGGGAGGGTTCCGGTGAGCAGTTCTTC
NA	TRBJ1-2	NA	TRBV7-7	CASSLAKDRSPLYGYTF	TGTGCTAGCAGCTTAGCTAAAGATAGGTCGCCCCTTTATGGCTACACCTTC
NA	TRBJ1-2	NA	TRBV10-3	CAIKGPGNYGYTF	TGTGCCATCAAGGGCCCAGGAAACTATGGCTACACCTTC
NA	TRBJ1-2	NA	TRBV5-1	CASSPDGVGYGYTF	TGCGCCAGCAGCCCAGACGGAGTGGGCTATGGCTACACCTTC
TRBD2	TRBJ2-1	NA	TRBV4-2	CASSQDPAGHSYNEQFF	TGTGCCAGCAGCCAAGATCCAGCGGGGCACTCCTACAATGAGCAGTTCTTC
NA	TRBJ2-7	NA	TRBV7-8	CASSLTRTGPLIGKQYF	TGTGCCAGCAGCTTAACCCGCACAGGGCCCCTAATTGGCAAGCAGTACTTC